A selection of T cell receptor beta chains follows, all from one sample in a study of T cell responses to AZD1222 COVID-19 vaccine. TCRdb's copy holds only in-frame clones and misses some; the assay was immunoSEQ multiplex PCR. The table records around 250,000 clones, 85% to 95% of them present only once. This sample comprised peripheral blood, obtained on day 0 of AZD1222 vaccination. Receptors were obtained from an adult in good health. CDR3s include the opening cysteine and the closing phenylalanine or tryptophan.

V	CDR3
TRBV29-1	CSVRTGEVKLFF
TRBV19	CASSPGGTNTGELFF
TRBV18	CASSPQESGEQFF
TRBV7-9	CASSSSTNEQYF
TRBV5-4	CASSISWQSNSPLHF
TRBV29-1	CSASGQPNTEAFF
TRBV18	CASCRDREGGYTF
TRBV28	CASSPHTWANAGNTIYF
TRBV19	CASSMRGNGYGYTF
TRBV4-1	CASSRGQGGTNEKLFF
TRBV9	CASSVTGGNTEAFF
TRBV7-6	CASSPRGYQNTEAFF
TRBV28	CASSLGRGFNEQYF
TRBV5-1	CASREGQGSFSPLHF
TRBV19	CASSTTANTEAFF
TRBV6-6	CASSYSQGIADTQYF
TRBV5-1	CASSAGQREDEQYF
TRBV2	CASSPLRGSEKLFF
TRBV7-2	CASSGNQGPGNTIYF
TRBV5-6	CASSRQGGNTEAFF
TRBV19	CASRPDRAFTEAFF
TRBV2	CASATVWNTEAFF
TRBV7-3	CASSLTLSDEQFF
TRBV25-1	CATSMSSYNSPLHF
TRBV28	CASSESGGANVLTF
TRBV11-2	CASSLQAGGTSRSYNEQFF
TRBV28	CASRREPGELFF
TRBV19	CASSIQGGRGQPQHF
TRBV7-9	CASSFRARTDTQYF
TRBV10-3	CAISEAGTRGGQPQHF
TRBV4-1	CASSQRVGSDYEQYF
TRBV28	CASRPRGGYGYTF
TRBV4-1	CASSQVGSLEYGYTF
TRBV2	CASSEIRDVEFF
TRBV9	CASSPRQGGNSPLHF
TRBV5-5	CASSSPGTGVYGYTF
TRBV18	CASSPEAGMLGGTEAFF
TRBV5-1	CASSLGPRSTGELFF
TRBV5-1	CASSVVQETQYF
TRBV2	CASSEAPTGGLMNTEAFF